This T cell receptor beta chain appears in the sequencing data of a study of T cell repertoires in cytomegalovirus infection. About the research overall: A matching HLA type, together with CMV infection, was signaled by public TCR beta signatures. Whole-study results and caveats: What dominated the ex vivo response were HLA-C-restricted CMV-specific TCR beta clonotypes.

TCRdb analysed the reads with MiXCR anew, one entry per CDR3 protein. The sample has 300,000 or so distinct CDR3 sequences; around a quarter are singletons. Trimming removed 5 bases at V and 4 bases at J, with 14 bases between. The CDR3 length is 14 residues. CDR1 is SGHVS and CDR2 is FNYEAQ in the germline V gene. This clonotype has a handful of counts. The antigen is not known. The receptor's source is a human donor in good health (CMV status not recorded). Some clones in this sample may be carry-over from other donors' samples. This sequence joins TRBV7-6 and TRBJ2-5; D perhaps matches TRBD1 (6 bases). Sequenced material: cultured PBMCs, taken from culture after CMV antigen stimulation. The CDR3 DNA is TGTGCCAGCAGCCCTCCACAGGGCCGAGAGACCCAGTACTTC. Residues: CASSPPQGRETQYF.